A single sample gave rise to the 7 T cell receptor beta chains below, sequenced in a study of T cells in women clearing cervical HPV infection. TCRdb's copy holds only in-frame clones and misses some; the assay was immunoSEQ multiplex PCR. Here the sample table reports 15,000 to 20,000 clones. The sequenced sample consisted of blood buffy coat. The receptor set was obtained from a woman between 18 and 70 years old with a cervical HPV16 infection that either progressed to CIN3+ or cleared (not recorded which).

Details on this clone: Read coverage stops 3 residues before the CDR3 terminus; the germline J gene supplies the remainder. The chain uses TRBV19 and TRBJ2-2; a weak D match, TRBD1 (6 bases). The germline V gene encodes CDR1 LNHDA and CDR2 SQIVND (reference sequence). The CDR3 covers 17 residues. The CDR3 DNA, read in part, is TGTGCCAGTAGTATAGATCCGTGGACAGACGAGAATGAAAAG. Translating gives CASSIDPWTDENEK. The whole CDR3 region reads CASSIDPWTDENEKLFF.

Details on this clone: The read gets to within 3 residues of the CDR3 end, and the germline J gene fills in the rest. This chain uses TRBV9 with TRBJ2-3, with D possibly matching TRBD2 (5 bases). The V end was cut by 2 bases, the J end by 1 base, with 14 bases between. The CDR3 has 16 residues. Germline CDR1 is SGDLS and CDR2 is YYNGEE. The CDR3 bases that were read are TGTGCCAGCAGCGTGCGCGCCGGGGTTGGCACAGATACG. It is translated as CASSVRAGVGTDT. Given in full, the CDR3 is CASSVRAGVGTDTQYF.

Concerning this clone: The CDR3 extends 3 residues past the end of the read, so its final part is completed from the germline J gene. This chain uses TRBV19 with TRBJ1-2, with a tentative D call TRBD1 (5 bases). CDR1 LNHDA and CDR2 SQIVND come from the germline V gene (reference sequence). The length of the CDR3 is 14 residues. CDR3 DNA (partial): TGTGCCAGTACCCCGACAGCCGGAGGCAATGAC. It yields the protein CASTPTAGGND. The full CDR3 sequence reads CASTPTAGGNDYTF. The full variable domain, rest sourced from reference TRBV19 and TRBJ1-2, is DGGITQSPKYLFRKEGQNVTLSCEQNLNHDAMYWYRQDPGQGLRLIYYSQIVNDFQKGDIAEGYSVSREKKESFPLTVTSAQKNPTAFYLCASTPTAGGNDYTFGSGTRLTVV.

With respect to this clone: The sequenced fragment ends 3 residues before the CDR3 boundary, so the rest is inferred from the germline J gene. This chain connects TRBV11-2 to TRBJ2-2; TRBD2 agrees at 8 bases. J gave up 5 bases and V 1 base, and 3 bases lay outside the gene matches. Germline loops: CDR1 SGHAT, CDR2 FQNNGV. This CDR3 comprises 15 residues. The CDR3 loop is CASSLVLAGTGELFF. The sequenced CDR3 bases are TGTGCCAGCAGCTTAGTTTTAGCGGGGACCGGGGAG.

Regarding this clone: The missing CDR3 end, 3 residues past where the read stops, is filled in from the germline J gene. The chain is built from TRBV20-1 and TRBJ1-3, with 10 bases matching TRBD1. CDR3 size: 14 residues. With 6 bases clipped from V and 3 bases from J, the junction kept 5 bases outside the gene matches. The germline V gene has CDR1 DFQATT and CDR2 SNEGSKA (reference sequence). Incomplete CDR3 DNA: TGCAGTGCCACCGACAGGGGGCATGGAAACACC. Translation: CSATDRGHGNT. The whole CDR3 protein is CSATDRGHGNTIYF.

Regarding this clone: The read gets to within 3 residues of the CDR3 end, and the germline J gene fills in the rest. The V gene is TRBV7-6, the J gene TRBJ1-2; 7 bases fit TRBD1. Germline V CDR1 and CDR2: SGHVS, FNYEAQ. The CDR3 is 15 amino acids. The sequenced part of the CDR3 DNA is TGTGCCAGCAGCTCCTCTTGGACAGGCACCTACGAC. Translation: CASSSSWTGTYD. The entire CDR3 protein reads CASSSSWTGTYDYTF. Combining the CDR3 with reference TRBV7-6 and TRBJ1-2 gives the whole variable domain GAGVSQSPRYKVTKRGQDVALRCDPISGHVSLYWYRQALGQGPEFLTYFNYEAQQDKSGLPNDRFSAERPEGSISTLTIQRTEQRDSAMYRCASSSSWTGTYDYTFGSGTRLTVV.

This chain's CDR3 is CASSPTGSGSYGYTF. The DNA read from the CDR3 is TGTGCCAGCAGCCCAACAGGGTCTGGGTCCTATGGC. The chain employs TRBV9 and TRBJ1-2; weak D call: TRBD1 (6 bases). From the germline J gene comes the end of the CDR3, since the read stops 3 residues before it. V lost 4 bases and J lost 4, with 17 bases in between. The CDR3 totals 15 residues. Germline assignment: CDR1 SGDLS and CDR2 YYNGEE. The whole variable domain, filled in from reference TRBV9 and TRBJ1-2, reads DSGVTQTPKHLITATGQRVTLRCSPRSGDLSVYWYQQSLDQGLQFLIQYYNGEERAKGNILERFSAQQFPDLHSELNLSSLELGDSALYFCASSPTGSGSYGYTFGSGTRLTVV.